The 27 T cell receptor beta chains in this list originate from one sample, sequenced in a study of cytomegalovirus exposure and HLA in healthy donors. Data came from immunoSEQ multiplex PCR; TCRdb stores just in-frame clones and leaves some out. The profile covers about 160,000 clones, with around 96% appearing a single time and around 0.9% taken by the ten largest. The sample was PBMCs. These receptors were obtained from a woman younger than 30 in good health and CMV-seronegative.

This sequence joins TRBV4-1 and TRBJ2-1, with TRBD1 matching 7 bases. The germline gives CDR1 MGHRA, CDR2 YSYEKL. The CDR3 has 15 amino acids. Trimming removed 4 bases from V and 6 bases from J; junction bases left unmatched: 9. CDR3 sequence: CASSLAGAGGNEQFF. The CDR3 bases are TGCGCCAGCAGCCTCGCCGGGGCAGGGGGCAATGAGCAGTTCTTC.

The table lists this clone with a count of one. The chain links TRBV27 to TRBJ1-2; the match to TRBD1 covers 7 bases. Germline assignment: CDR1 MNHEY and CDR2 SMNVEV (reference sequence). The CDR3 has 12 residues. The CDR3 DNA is TGTGCTTCTAAAACAGGGGCTCTTGGCTACACCTTC. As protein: CASKTGALGYTF.

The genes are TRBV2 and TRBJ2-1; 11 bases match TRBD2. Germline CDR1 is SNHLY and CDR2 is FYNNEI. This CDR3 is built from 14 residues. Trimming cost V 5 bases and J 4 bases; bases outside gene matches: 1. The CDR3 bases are TGTGCCAGCAGTTCTAGCGGGGGGTACAATGAGCAGTTCTTC. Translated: CASSSSGGYNEQFF.

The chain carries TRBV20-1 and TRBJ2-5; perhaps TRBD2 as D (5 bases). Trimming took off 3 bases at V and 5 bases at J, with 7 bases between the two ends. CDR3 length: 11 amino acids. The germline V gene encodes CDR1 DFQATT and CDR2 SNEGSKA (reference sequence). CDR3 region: CSASGDETQYF. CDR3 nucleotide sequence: TGCAGTGCTAGCGGGGATGAGACCCAGTACTTC.

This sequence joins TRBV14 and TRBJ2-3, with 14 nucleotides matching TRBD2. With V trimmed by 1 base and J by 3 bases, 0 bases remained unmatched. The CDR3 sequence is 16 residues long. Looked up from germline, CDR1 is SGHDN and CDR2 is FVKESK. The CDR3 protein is CASSQGTSGGTDTQYF. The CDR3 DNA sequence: TGTGCCAGCAGCCAAGGGACTAGCGGGGGGACAGATACGCAGTATTTT.

The CDR3 reads CASSLGGVKETQYF. The CDR3 DNA follows: TGTGCCAGCAGCTTAGGGGGAGTCAAAGAGACCCAGTACTTC. This rearrangement joins TRBV7-2 to TRBJ2-5, with a possible D match to TRBD2 (5 bases). V lost 1 base and J 3 bases, leaving 9 bases between the germline ends. CDR1 is SGHTA, CDR2 FQGNSA, per germline. The CDR3 loop spans 14 amino acids. Variable domain in full (rest from reference TRBV7-2 and TRBJ2-5): GAGVSQSPSNKVTEKGKDVELRCDPISGHTALYWYRQSLGQGLEFLIYFQGNSAPDKSGLPSDRFSAERTGGSVSTLTIQRTQQEDSAVYLCASSLGGVKETQYFGPGTRLLVL.

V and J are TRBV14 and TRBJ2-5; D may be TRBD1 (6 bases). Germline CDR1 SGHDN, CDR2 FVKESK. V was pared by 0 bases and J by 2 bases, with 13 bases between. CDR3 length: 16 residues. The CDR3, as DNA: TGTGCCAGCAGCCAAGATTTCGCAGGGGTTCAAGAGACCCAGTACTTC. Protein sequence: CASSQDFAGVQETQYF. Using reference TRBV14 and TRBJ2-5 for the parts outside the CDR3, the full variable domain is EAGVTQFPSHSVIEKGQTVTLRCDPISGHDNLYWYRRVMGKEIKFLLHFVKESKQDESGMPNNRFLAERTGGTYSTLKVQPAELEDSGVYFCASSQDFAGVQETQYFGPGTRLLVL.

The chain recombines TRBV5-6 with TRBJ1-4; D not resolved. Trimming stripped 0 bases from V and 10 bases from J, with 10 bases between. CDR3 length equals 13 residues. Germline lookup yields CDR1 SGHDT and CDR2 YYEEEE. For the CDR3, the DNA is TGTGCCAGCAGCTTGGAACTCGATGGAAAACTGTTTTTT. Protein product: CASSLELDGKLFF.

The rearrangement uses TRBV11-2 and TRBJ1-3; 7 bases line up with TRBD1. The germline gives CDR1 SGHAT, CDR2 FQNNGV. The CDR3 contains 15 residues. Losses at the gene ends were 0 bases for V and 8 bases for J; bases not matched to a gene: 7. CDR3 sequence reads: CASSLDGRQGHTIYF. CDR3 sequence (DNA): TGTGCCAGCAGCTTAGATGGACGACAGGGACACACCATATATTTT.

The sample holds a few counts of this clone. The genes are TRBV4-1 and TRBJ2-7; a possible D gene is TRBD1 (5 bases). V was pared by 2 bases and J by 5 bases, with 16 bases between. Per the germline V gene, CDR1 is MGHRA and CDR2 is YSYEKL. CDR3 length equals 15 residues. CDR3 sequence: CASSQSLQEWDEQYF. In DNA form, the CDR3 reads TGCGCCAGCAGCCAATCCCTACAGGAATGGGACGAGCAGTACTTC.

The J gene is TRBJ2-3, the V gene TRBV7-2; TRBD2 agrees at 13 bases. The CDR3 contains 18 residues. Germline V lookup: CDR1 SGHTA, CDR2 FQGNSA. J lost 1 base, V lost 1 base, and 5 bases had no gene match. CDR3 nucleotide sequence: TGTGCCAGCAGCTTAGGGACTAGCGGGGGATTACGCACAGATACGCAGTATTTT. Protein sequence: CASSLGTSGGLRTDTQYF. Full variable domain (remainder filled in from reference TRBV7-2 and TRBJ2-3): GAGVSQSPSNKVTEKGKDVELRCDPISGHTALYWYRQSLGQGLEFLIYFQGNSAPDKSGLPSDRFSAERTGGSVSTLTIQRTQQEDSAVYLCASSLGTSGGLRTDTQYFGPGTRLTVL.

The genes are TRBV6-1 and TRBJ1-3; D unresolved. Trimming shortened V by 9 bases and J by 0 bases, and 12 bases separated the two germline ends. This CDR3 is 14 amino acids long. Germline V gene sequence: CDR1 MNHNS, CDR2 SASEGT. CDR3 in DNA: TGTGCCAGGCGTGCCATTTCCTCTGGAAACACCATATATTTT. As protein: CARRAISSGNTIYF.

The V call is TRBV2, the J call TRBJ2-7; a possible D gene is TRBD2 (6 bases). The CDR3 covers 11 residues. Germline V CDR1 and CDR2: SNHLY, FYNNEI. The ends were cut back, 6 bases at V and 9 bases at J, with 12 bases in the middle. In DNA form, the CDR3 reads TGTGCCAGCAGCGTGATTAGCGGGCAGTACTTC. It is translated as CASSVISGQYF.

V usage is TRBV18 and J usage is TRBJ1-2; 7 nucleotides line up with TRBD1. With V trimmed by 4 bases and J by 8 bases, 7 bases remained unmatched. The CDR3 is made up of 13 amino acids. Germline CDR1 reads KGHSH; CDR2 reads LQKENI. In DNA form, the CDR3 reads TGTGCCAGCTCACTAGACAGGGTCTGGGGCTACACCTTC. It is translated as CASSLDRVWGYTF.

CDR3 sequence (DNA): TGTGCCAGCAGTAGACAGGGGGTTATGTCAGATACGCAGTATTTT. Protein product: CASSRQGVMSDTQYF. The rearrangement joins TRBV6-1 to TRBJ2-3, with 9 bases matching TRBD1. Germline loops: CDR1 MNHNS, CDR2 SASEGT. This CDR3 is built from 15 residues. The V and J ends lost 5 bases and 4 bases, in that order; junction bases with no gene match: 7.

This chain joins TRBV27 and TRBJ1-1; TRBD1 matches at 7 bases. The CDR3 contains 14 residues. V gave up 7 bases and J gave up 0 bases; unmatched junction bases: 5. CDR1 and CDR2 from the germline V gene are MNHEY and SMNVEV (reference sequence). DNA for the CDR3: TGTGCCAGCACGGGACAGAATATGAACACTGAAGCTTTCTTT. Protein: CASTGQNMNTEAFF.

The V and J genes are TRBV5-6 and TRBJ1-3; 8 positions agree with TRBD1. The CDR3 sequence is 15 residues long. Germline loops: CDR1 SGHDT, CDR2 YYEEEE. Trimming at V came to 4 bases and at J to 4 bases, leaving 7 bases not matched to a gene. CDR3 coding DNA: TGTGCCAGCAGCAATGACAGGGGTTTCGGAAACACCATATATTTT. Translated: CASSNDRGFGNTIYF.

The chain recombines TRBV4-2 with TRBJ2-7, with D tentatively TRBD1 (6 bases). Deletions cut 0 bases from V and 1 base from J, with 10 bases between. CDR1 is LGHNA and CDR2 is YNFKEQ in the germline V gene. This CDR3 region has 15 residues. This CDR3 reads CASSQERTASYEQYF. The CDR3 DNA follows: TGTGCCAGCAGCCAAGAAAGGACAGCTTCCTACGAGCAGTACTTC.

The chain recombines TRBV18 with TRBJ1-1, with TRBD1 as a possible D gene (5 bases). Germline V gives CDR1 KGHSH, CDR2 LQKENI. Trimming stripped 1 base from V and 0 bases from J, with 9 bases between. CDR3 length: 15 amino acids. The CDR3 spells CASSPQGSLNTEAFF. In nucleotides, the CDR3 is TGTGCCAGCTCACCACAGGGGTCCTTGAACACTGAAGCTTTCTTT.

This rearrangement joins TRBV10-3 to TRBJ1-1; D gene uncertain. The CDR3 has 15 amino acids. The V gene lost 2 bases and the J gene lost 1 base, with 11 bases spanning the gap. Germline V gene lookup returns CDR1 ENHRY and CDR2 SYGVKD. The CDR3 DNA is TGTGCCATCAGTGAGGGAATTAGAGGGAACACTGAAGCTTTCTTT. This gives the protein CAISEGIRGNTEAFF.

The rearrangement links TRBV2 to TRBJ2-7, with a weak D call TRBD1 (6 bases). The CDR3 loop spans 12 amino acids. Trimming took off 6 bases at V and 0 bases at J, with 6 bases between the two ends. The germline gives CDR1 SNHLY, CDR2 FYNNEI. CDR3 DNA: TGTGCCAGCAGGGACAGCTCCTACGAGCAGTACTTC. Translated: CASRDSSYEQYF.

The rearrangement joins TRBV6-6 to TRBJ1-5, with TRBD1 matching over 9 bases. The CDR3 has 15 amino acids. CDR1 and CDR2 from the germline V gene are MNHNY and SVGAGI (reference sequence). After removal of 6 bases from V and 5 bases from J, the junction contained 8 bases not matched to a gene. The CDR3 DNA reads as TGTGCCAGCAGGACCGGGACAGGGCATCATCAGCCCCAGCATTTT. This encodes CASRTGTGHHQPQHF.

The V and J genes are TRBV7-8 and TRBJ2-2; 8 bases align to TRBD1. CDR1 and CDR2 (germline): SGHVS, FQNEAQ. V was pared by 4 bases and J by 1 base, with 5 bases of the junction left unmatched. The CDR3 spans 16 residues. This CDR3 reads CASSSDRGRNTGELFF. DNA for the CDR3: TGTGCCAGCAGCTCCGACAGGGGTAGGAACACCGGGGAGCTGTTTTTT.

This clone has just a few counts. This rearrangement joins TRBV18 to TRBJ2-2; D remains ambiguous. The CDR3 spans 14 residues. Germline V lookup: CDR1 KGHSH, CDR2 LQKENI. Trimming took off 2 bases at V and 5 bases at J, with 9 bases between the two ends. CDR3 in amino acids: CASSPYYSTGELFF. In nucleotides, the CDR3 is TGTGCCAGCTCACCATACTATTCGACCGGGGAGCTGTTTTTT.

CDR3 nucleotides: TGTGCCAGTAACGACAGGGGCTATGGCTACACCTTC. This encodes CASNDRGYGYTF. V and J are TRBV19 and TRBJ1-2, with TRBD1 identical over 8 bases. Germline V gene sequence: CDR1 LNHDA, CDR2 SQIVND (reference sequence). The CDR3 runs to 12 residues. V shed 7 bases, J shed 4 bases, and the junction held 2 bases outside the gene matches.

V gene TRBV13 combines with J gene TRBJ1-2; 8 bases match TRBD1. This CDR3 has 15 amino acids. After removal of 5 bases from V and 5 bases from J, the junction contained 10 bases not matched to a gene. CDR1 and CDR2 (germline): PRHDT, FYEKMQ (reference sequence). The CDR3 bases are TGTGCCAGCAGCCAGCCCGGACAGGGAGGGTATGGCTACACCTTC. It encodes CASSQPGQGGYGYTF.

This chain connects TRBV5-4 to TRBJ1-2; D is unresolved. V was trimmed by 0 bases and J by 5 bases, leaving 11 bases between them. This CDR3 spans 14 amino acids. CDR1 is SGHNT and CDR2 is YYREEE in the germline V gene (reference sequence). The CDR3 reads CASSLAVTDYGYTF. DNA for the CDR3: TGTGCCAGCAGCTTGGCCGTAACAGATTATGGCTACACCTTC.